The rows below give T cell receptor beta chains drawn from one sample of a study of long-term antiretroviral therapy in people with HIV. Only in-frame clones appear in the TCRdb table, and some are missing; sequencing was by immunoSEQ multiplex PCR. The top ten hold roughly 7% of the sample, which has tens of thousands of clones, around 80% seen once. The sequencing used unsorted PBMCs, collected 1.5 years after starting antiretroviral therapy. These receptors were collected from a man aged 25 to 45 with HIV. Both conserved end residues are part of each CDR3. A D gene is named only where the DNA matches it firmly. Clone size is not always given. Where it is, it says once, few, many or a class for expanded clones.

v_gene: TRBV7-2; abundance: NA; j_gene: TRBJ2-7; d_gene: TRBD2; CDR3nt: TGTGCCAGCAGCTTAGCCGGAGGACTAGCGGGGGGTGAGCAGTACTTC; CDR3aa: CASSLAGGLAGGEQYF
v_gene: TRBV5-4; abundance: NA; j_gene: TRBJ1-4; d_gene: TRBD1; CDR3nt: TGTGCCAGCAGCTACACCGGGACAGGCGGTGAAAAACTGTTTTTT; CDR3aa: CASSYTGTGGEKLFF
v_gene: TRBV28; abundance: NA; j_gene: TRBJ1-5; d_gene: NA; CDR3nt: TGTGCCAGCAGTCCAGGACGCAATCAGCCCCAGCATTTT; CDR3aa: CASSPGRNQPQHF
v_gene: TRBV6-5; abundance: medium-sized; j_gene: TRBJ1-5; d_gene: NA; CDR3nt: TGTGCCAGCAGTTACTCCACTTCCCAGCCCCAGCATTTT; CDR3aa: CASSYSTSQPQHF
v_gene: TRBV5-1; abundance: NA; j_gene: TRBJ2-7; d_gene: NA; CDR3nt: TGCGCCAGCAGCCCGTACGGGGTCGAGCAGTACTTC; CDR3aa: CASSPYGVEQYF
v_gene: TRBV29-1; abundance: NA; j_gene: TRBJ1-2; d_gene: NA; CDR3nt: TGCAGCGTTGGGACGTCTTACACCTTC; CDR3aa: CSVGTSYTF
v_gene: TRBV5-4; abundance: NA; j_gene: TRBJ2-7; d_gene: NA; CDR3nt: TGTGCCAGCAGCTTGGATGTCAGCTCAACCTACGAGCAGTACTTC; CDR3aa: CASSLDVSSTYEQYF
v_gene: TRBV29-1; abundance: NA; j_gene: TRBJ2-7; d_gene: TRBD1; CDR3nt: TGCAGCGTCTTTTGGACAGGGGGTGACGAGCAGTACTTC; CDR3aa: CSVFWTGGDEQYF
v_gene: TRBV6-6; abundance: NA; j_gene: TRBJ2-1; d_gene: NA; CDR3nt: TGTGCCAGCAGTTACGACCGGGATCTAAATGAGCAGTTCTTC; CDR3aa: CASSYDRDLNEQFF
v_gene: TRBV7-2; abundance: few; j_gene: TRBJ2-7; d_gene: TRBD2; CDR3nt: TGTGCCAGCAGGGGGGGGACTAGCTTCGTCGGGCAGTACTTC; CDR3aa: CASRGGTSFVGQYF